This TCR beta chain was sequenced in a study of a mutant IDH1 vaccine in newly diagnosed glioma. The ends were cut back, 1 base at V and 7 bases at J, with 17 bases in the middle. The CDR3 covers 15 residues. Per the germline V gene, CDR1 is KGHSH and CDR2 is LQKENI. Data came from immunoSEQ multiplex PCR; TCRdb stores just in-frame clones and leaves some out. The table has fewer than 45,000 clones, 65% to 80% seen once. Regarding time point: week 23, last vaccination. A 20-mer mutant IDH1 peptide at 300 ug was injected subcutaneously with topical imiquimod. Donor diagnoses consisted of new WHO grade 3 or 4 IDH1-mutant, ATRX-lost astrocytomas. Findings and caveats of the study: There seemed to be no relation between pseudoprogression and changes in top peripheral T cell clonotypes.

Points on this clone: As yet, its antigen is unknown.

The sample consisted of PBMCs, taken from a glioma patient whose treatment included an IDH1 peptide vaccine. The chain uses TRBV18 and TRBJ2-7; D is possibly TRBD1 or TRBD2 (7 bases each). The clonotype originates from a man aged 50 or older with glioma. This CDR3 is CASSPRRAGGEEQYF. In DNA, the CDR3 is TGTGCCAGCTCACCACGGCGGGCAGGGGGGGAAGAGCAGTACTTC.